This T cell receptor (beta chain) was recorded in a study of molecular identifiers for immune sequencing clone quantification. TCRdb analysed the PCR reads with MiXCR anew, one entry per CDR3 protein. The sample lists more than 85,000 distinct CDR3 sequences, over 30% occurring once. The CDR3 is 16 residues long. Per germline, CDR1 LGHNA and CDR2 YNFKEQ. In regard to this clonotype: Sequence at one end of the junction differs from germline and may be a read error.

The receptor's source is a human donor in good health. Some libraries in this study had Jurkat cell RNA spiked in. This chain uses TRBV4-2 with TRBJ2-5; unclear D gene. The specimen was naive CD8+ T cells from blood, with Jurkat cell RNA spiked in. As to subset: FACS-sorted CD8+CD4-CCR7+CD45RA+ naive T cells. The CDR3 region is CASSQEAGTDQETQCF. Written as DNA, the CDR3 is TGTGCCAGCAGCCAAGAAGCAGGTACAGACCAAGAGACCCAGTGCTTC.